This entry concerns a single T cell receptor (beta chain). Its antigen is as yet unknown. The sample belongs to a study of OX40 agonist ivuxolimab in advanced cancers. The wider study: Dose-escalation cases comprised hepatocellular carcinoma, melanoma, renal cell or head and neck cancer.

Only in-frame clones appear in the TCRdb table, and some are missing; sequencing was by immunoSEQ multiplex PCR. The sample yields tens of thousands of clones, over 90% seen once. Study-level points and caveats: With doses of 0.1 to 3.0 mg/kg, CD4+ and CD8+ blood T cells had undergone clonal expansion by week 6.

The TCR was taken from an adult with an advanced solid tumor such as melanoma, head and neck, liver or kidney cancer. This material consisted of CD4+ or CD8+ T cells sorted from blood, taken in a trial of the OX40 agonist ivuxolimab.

Here the CDR3 DNA reads TGTGCCAGCAGGCTCACCGGGACGGCTTACGAGCAGTACTTC. Protein: CASRLTGTAYEQYF. The genes are TRBV6-6 and TRBJ2-7, with D perhaps TRBD1 or TRBD2 (5 bases each). This CDR3 region has 14 residues. CDR1 and CDR2 from the germline V gene are MNHNY and SVGAGI (reference sequence). Trimming shortened V by 6 bases and J by 4 bases, and 16 bases separated the two germline ends.